This T cell receptor beta chain was captured by sequencing in a study of T cells in localized non-small cell lung cancer. Notes on the study in general: Longer overall survival was seen with higher T cell density measured in blood. Analysis by sequencing included only one tumor region, so heterogeneity remains possible. Uninvolved adjacent lung showed peak T cell clonality, exceeding tumor.

Assay: immunoSEQ multiplex PCR; the TCRdb copy retains only in-frame clones and omits some. The table has 13,000 to 15,000 clones, approximately 84% seen once. V lost 2 bases, J lost 5 bases, and 4 bases lay in between. Per the germline V gene, CDR1 is MNHNS and CDR2 is SASEGT. This CDR3 spans 13 amino acids. Details on this clone: Its matching antigen is unknown.

The chain recombines TRBV6-1 with TRBJ1-6; no definite D call. The clonotype comes from a female donor older than 55 with stage I squamous cell lung carcinoma. The specimen was peripheral blood, collected before any cancer treatment. The chain's CDR3 is CASSEIDNSPLHF. CDR3 sequence (DNA): TGTGCCAGCAGTGAAATAGATAATTCACCCCTCCACTTT.